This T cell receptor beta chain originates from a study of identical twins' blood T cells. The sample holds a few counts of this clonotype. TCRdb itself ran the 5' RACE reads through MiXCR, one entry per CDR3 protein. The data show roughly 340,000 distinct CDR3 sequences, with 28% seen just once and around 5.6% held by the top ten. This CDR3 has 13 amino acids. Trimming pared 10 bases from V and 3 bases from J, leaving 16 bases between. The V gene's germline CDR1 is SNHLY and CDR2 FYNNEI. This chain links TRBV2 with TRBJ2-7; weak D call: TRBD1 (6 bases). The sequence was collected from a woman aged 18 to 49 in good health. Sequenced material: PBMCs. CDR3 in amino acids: CATSRTENYEQYF. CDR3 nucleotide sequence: TGTGCCACCTCCCGGACAGAGAACTACGAGCAGTACTTC. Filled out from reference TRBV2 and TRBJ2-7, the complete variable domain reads EPEVTQTPSHQVTQMGQEVILRCVPISNHLYFYWYRQILGQKVEFLVSFYNNEISEKSEIFDDQFSVERPDGSNFTLKIRSTKLEDSAMYFCATSRTENYEQYFGPGTRLTVT.